What follows are 6 T cell receptor beta chains derived from one specimen sequenced in a study of blood T cell repertoires in COVID-19. TCRdb keeps only in-frame clones here, not all; method: immunoSEQ multiplex PCR. Among about 260,000 clones listed, more than 70% were seen once. Sequenced input: peripheral blood. The receptors were gathered from a woman aged 50 to 65 with acute or convalescent COVID-19.

J is TRBJ1-6 and V is TRBV6-5; D might be TRBD1 (5 bases). The germline V and J ends were trimmed by 4 bases and 7 bases, with 5 bases remaining between them. The CDR3 sequence is 12 residues long. Germline lookup yields CDR1 MNHEY and CDR2 SVGAGI. The CDR3 protein is CASSSGNSPLHF. The CDR3 nucleotides are TGTGCCAGCAGTTCAGGGAATTCACCCCTCCACTTT.

The V and J genes are TRBV11-2 and TRBJ2-1, with D perhaps TRBD2 (5 bases). CDR1 and CDR2 from the germline V gene are SGHAT and FQNNGV. The CDR3 length is 16 residues. Trimming took off 6 bases at V and 3 bases at J, with 18 bases between the two ends. Here the CDR3 reads CASRPTDFVLYNEQFF. DNA of the CDR3: TGTGCCAGCAGACCGACGGACTTTGTTCTCTACAATGAGCAGTTCTTC.

J is TRBJ1-5 and V is TRBV6-5, with D perhaps matching TRBD1 (5 bases). Germline loops: CDR1 MNHEY, CDR2 SVGAGI. The CDR3 consists of 13 residues. Trimming cost V 5 bases and J 3 bases, with 8 bases left between them. CDR3 sequence: CASSLGVNQPQHF. The CDR3 DNA sequence: TGTGCCAGCAGTCTAGGGGTCAATCAGCCCCAGCATTTT.

V usage is TRBV3-1 (or the pseudogene TRBV3-2) and J usage is TRBJ1-2; D is undetermined. The CDR3 length is 13 residues. The germline V gene encodes CDR1 LGHDT and CDR2 YNNKEL (reference sequence). Trimming removed 4 bases at V and 5 bases at J, with 11 bases between. The CDR3 DNA reads TGTGCCAGCAGCCCTTTAGAGGGTTATGGCTACACCTTC. This sequence encodes CASSPLEGYGYTF.

The V gene is TRBV6-5, the J gene TRBJ1-5, with D possibly being TRBD1 (6 bases). V shed 8 bases and J shed 1 base, with 15 bases lying between them. Germline V gene lookup returns CDR1 MNHEY and CDR2 SVGAGI. The CDR3 runs to 15 residues. The CDR3 region is CASAVFQGSNQPQHF. CDR3 DNA: TGTGCCAGCGCCGTATTCCAGGGGAGCAATCAGCCCCAGCATTTT.

The chain has TRBV11-2 and TRBJ2-1; 11 nucleotides align to TRBD2. The CDR3 length is 18 residues. J gave up 8 bases and V 1 base, and 13 bases lay outside the gene matches. Germline lookup yields CDR1 SGHAT and CDR2 FQNNGV. For the CDR3, the DNA is TGTGCCAGCAGCTTAGGGTTCGGCACTAGCGGGGGCTGGGATGAGCAGTTCTTC. Translating it yields CASSLGFGTSGGWDEQFF.